The 23 T cell receptor beta chains below come from one sample, sequenced in a study of cytomegalovirus exposure and HLA in healthy donors. The study ran its PCR with 60 Vbeta and 13 Jbeta primers. Clones were sequenced by immunoSEQ multiplex PCR, and TCRdb holds only the in-frame ones, with some missing. This repertoire shows over 80,000 clones, about 70% found once; its top ten account for 14%. Sequencing was carried out using PBMCs. The receptors originated from a woman in her 70s in good health and CMV-seropositive.

This chain uses TRBV21-1 with TRBJ2-3; the table's D call, TRBD2, has no DNA check behind it. TRBV21-1 is noted as a pseudogene. CDR3 length: 14 amino acids. CDR3 loop: CASWPSGGTDTQYF. In nucleotides, the CDR3 is TGTGCCAGCTGGCCTAGCGGGGGCACAGATACGCAGTATTTT.

This clone was observed a single time. This chain connects TRBV7-3 to TRBJ1-1; no clear D. Germline V lookup: CDR1 SGHTA, CDR2 FQGTGA. This CDR3 has 13 amino acids. Trimming removed 5 bases from V and 5 bases from J, with 12 bases in between. The CDR3 reads CASSLIFATEAFF. In DNA, the CDR3 is TGTGCCAGCAGCCTGATCTTCGCGACTGAAGCTTTCTTT.

The rearrangement links TRBV9 to TRBJ1-3; TRBD1 might be the D (5 bases). The CDR3 contains 14 residues. The germline V and J ends were trimmed by 3 bases and 0 bases, with 7 bases remaining between them. Germline loops: CDR1 SGDLS, CDR2 YYNGEE. The CDR3 nucleotides are TGTGCCAGCAGCGGACAGCGCTCTGGAAACACCATATATTTT. Protein sequence: CASSGQRSGNTIYF. Filled out from reference TRBV9 and TRBJ1-3, the complete variable domain reads DSGVTQTPKHLITATGQRVTLRCSPRSGDLSVYWYQQSLDQGLQFLIQYYNGEERAKGNILERFSAQQFPDLHSELNLSSLELGDSALYFCASSGQRSGNTIYFGEGSWLTVV.

The chain carries TRBV12-5 and TRBJ1-3; D not resolved. From germline, CDR1 is LGHNT and CDR2 FRNRAP. Trimming took off 2 bases at V and 8 bases at J, with 10 bases between the two ends. CDR3 size: 13 residues. The CDR3 bases are TGTGCTAGTGGTTTGACTCGACGGGACACCATATATTTT. This encodes CASGLTRRDTIYF.

The V and J genes are TRBV7-9 and TRBJ1-3, with D possibly TRBD1 on 5 matching bases. The CDR3 sequence is 13 residues long. Germline CDR1 reads SEHNR; CDR2 reads FQNEAQ (reference sequence). V lost 5 bases and J 4 bases, leaving 9 bases between the germline ends. Here the CDR3 reads CASSGDWGNTIYF. The CDR3 nucleotides read TGTGCCAGCAGCGGGGACTGGGGAAACACCATATATTTT.

This rearrangement joins TRBV5-4 to TRBJ2-2; weak D call: TRBD1 (6 bases). Germline V gene data show CDR1 as SGHNT and CDR2 as YYREEE (reference sequence). Trimming removed 0 bases at V and 0 bases at J, with 18 bases between. The CDR3 runs 19 residues. CDR3 region: CASSLDPRLQGPNTGELFF. The CDR3 region has the DNA TGTGCCAGCAGCTTGGACCCCAGGTTACAGGGCCCGAACACCGGGGAGCTGTTTTTT.

J is TRBJ2-1 and V is TRBV5-1, with 8 bases fitting TRBD1. CDR1 and CDR2 (germline): SGHRS, YFSETQ. Trimming took 3 bases from V and 2 from J; bases not matched to a gene: 10. The CDR3 has 17 amino acids. The CDR3 DNA is TGCGCCAGCAGCTCAACACCGCCGGGACAGGCCTACAATGAGCAGTTCTTC. It specifies CASSSTPPGQAYNEQFF. Full variable domain (rest looked up from reference TRBV5-1 and TRBJ2-1): KAGVTQTPRYLIKTRGQQVTLSCSPISGHRSVSWYQQTPGQGLQFLFEYFSETQRNKGNFPGRFSGRQFSNSRSEMNVSTLELGDSALYLCASSSTPPGQAYNEQFFGPGTRLTVL.

This chain joins TRBV18 and TRBJ2-7; D unresolved. The CDR3 has 13 residues. The V end lost 2 bases, the J end lost 2 bases, and 7 bases lay between the germline ends. Germline CDR1 KGHSH, CDR2 LQKENI. The DNA for the CDR3 is TGTGCCAGCTCACCAGACATACCCTACGAGCAGTACTTC. Protein sequence: CASSPDIPYEQYF.

Points on this clone: Germline and junction disagree at one end, which may indicate a read error. This sample also contains other DNA sequences that code for the same CDR3. The chain carries TRBV27 and TRBJ2-5; possibly TRBD1 for D (5 bases). Germline CDR1 reads MNHEY; CDR2 reads SMNVEV (reference sequence). The CDR3 consists of 13 residues. CDR3 amino acids: CASSFRQGETQYF. The CDR3, as DNA: TGTGCTAGCAGTTTCCGCCAGGGTGAGACCCAGTACTTC.

The rearrangement joins TRBV21-1 to TRBJ1-2; no DNA check was done on the table's D call, TRBD1. TRBV21-1 corresponds to a pseudogene. This CDR3 has 15 residues. CDR3 bases: TGTGCCAGCAGCACCCGGACAGGAGGGATCTATGGCTACACCTTC. It specifies CASSTRTGGIYGYTF.

This sequence joins TRBV19 and TRBJ1-6, with 9 bases identical to TRBD1. The germline V gene has CDR1 LNHDA and CDR2 SQIVND (reference sequence). V was clipped by 7 bases and J by 9 bases; unmatched bases: 7. The CDR3 is 14 residues long. The CDR3 DNA reads TGTGCCAGTAAACCGGGACAGGGAGGTTCACCCCTCCACTTT. Protein: CASKPGQGGSPLHF.

The gene calls are TRBV7-8 and TRBJ2-7; D is possibly TRBD2 (5 bases). The CDR3 sequence is 12 residues long. Trimming shortened V by 5 bases and J by 5 bases, and 10 bases separated the two germline ends. CDR1 and CDR2 from the germline V gene are SGHVS and FQNEAQ. The CDR3 sequence: CASSPSGNEQYF. In DNA, the CDR3 is TGTGCCAGCAGCCCCTCCGGGAACGAGCAGTACTTC.

J is TRBJ2-1 and V is TRBV19, with D possibly being TRBD1 (6 bases). V lost 5 bases and J lost 5, with 16 bases in between. Germline CDR1 LNHDA, CDR2 SQIVND (reference sequence). This CDR3 spans 15 amino acids. CDR3 sequence reads: CASSLTTGINNEQFF. The CDR3 DNA reads TGTGCCAGTAGTCTCACGACAGGAATAAACAATGAGCAGTTCTTC.

This chain links TRBV4-1 with TRBJ2-7; 10 bases agree with TRBD1. In germline, CDR1 is MGHRA, CDR2 YSYEKL. Trimming cost V 0 bases and J 9 bases; bases outside gene matches: 11. The CDR3 sequence is 16 residues long. The CDR3 nucleotides are TGCGCCAGCAGCCAAGACCCTGGGACAGGGGTTCTTGTGCAGTACTTC. Translated: CASSQDPGTGVLVQYF.

This sequence joins TRBV18 and TRBJ1-5; the D is unclear. From germline, CDR1 is KGHSH and CDR2 LQKENI. This CDR3 is 14 amino acids long. V dropped 2 bases and J dropped 0 bases, with 5 bases sitting between them. The CDR3 coding sequence is TGTGCCAGCTCACCAATTTATAGCAATCAGCCCCAGCATTTT. Protein sequence: CASSPIYSNQPQHF. The full variable domain, with the rest looked up from reference TRBV18 and TRBJ1-5, is NAGVMQNPRHLVRRRGQEARLRCSPMKGHSHVYWYRQLPEEGLKFMVYLQKENIIDESGMPKERFSAEFPKEGPSILRIQQVVRGDSAAYFCASSPIYSNQPQHFGDGTRLSIL.

The chain carries TRBV7-9 and TRBJ1-1, with 8 bases lining up with TRBD1. J gave up 0 bases and V 6 bases, and 6 bases lay outside the gene matches. CDR1 is SEHNR and CDR2 is FQNEAQ in the germline V gene (reference sequence). The CDR3 loop spans 15 amino acids. For the CDR3, the DNA is TGTGCCAGCAGGTCACAGGGGGGGATGAACACTGAAGCTTTCTTT. Translated, it gives CASRSQGGMNTEAFF. Full variable domain (rest looked up from reference TRBV7-9 and TRBJ1-1): DTGVSQNPRHKITKRGQNVTFRCDPISEHNRLYWYRQTLGQGPEFLTYFQNEAQLEKSRLLSDRFSAERPKGSFSTLEIQRTEQGDSAMYLCASRSQGGMNTEAFFGQGTRLTVV.

In this sample, this clone turned up once. The chain combines TRBV5-4 with TRBJ1-2, with 7 bases fitting TRBD1. Per germline, CDR1 SGHNT and CDR2 YYREEE (reference sequence). The CDR3 is made up of 13 amino acids. With V trimmed by 3 bases and J by 3 bases, 2 bases remained unmatched. CDR3 DNA sequence: TGTGCCAGCAGCTACGACAGGGACTATGGCTACACCTTC. Its translation: CASSYDRDYGYTF.

The chain has TRBV5-6 and TRBJ2-1, with D unclear. Trimming took 2 bases from V and 8 from J, leaving 11 bases between them. The germline gives CDR1 SGHDT, CDR2 YYEEEE. The CDR3 has 13 residues. The chain's CDR3 is CASSLRLPDEQFF. The CDR3 nucleotides read TGTGCCAGCAGCTTAAGACTCCCCGATGAGCAGTTCTTC.

A note on this clone: An end of the junction does not agree with germline; a read error may underlie this. V gene TRBV14 combines with J gene TRBJ1-3; no definite D call. The CDR3 covers 13 residues. Germline lookup yields CDR1 SGHDN and CDR2 FVKESK. CDR3: CASSQDTTPPRHF. CDR3 nucleotides: TGTGCCAGCAGCCAAGACACCACTCCACCTAGGCATTTT.

The CDR3 bases are TGCAGCGTTGACATGGGGACTGATGAAAAACTGTTTTTT. Its protein product is CSVDMGTDEKLFF. This chain connects TRBV29-1 to TRBJ1-4; TRBD1 might be the D (5 bases). With 3 bases removed from V and 6 bases from J, the gap between germline ends came to 11 bases. CDR1 and CDR2 (germline): SQVTM, ANQGSEA. CDR3 length: 13 amino acids.

The rearrangement uses TRBV27 and TRBJ2-7; TRBD1 matches at 10 bases. Germline values: CDR1 MNHEY, CDR2 SMNVEV (reference sequence). J gave up 9 bases and V 6 bases, and 11 bases lay outside the gene matches. CDR3 length equals 14 residues. For the CDR3, the DNA is TGTGCCAGCAGCGCCGGGACAGGGGCTTTGGGGCAGTACTTC. Translation: CASSAGTGALGQYF.

V and J are TRBV28 and TRBJ2-7; TRBD1 is a possible D gene (6 bases). The ends were cut back, 5 bases at V and 0 bases at J, with 11 bases in the middle. Looked up from germline, CDR1 is MDHEN and CDR2 is SYDVKM. The CDR3 has 14 amino acids. CDR3 sequence: CASSLGQPSYEQYF. In DNA, the CDR3 is TGTGCCAGCAGTCTCGGACAGCCCTCCTACGAGCAGTACTTC.

The chain has TRBV6-6 and TRBJ2-1; TRBD2 is a possible D gene (5 bases). The germline gives CDR1 MNHNY, CDR2 SVGAGI (reference sequence). Trimming pared 8 bases from V and 8 bases from J, leaving 25 bases between. The CDR3 consists of 16 residues. DNA for the CDR3: TGTGCCAGCCATCGTCTCGAGGGCAATGTCTTCTATGAGCAGTTCTTC. Its protein is CASHRLEGNVFYEQFF.